The clone carrying this TCR beta chain was seen ten or more times. This sample stems from a study of tumor and adjacent non-tumor tissue in lung cancer. The V gene end was trimmed by 0 bases and the J gene end by 9 bases; junction bases not matched to a gene: 7. The CDR3 runs to 13 residues. Germline V gives CDR1 SQVTM, CDR2 ANQGSEA. This sample's RNA came from whole unsorted tissue. Three rounds of nested PCR, following a modified ARM-PCR protocol, produced the TCRbeta library. TCRdb reanalysed the multiplex PCR reads using MiXCR and keeps one entry per CDR3 protein. The sample includes fewer than 120,000 distinct CDR3 sequences, 75% to 90% of them seen just once.

This TCR was sampled from a man in his sixties or seventies with non-small cell lung cancer. V usage is TRBV29-1 and J usage is TRBJ1-1; 7 bases fit TRBD1. Specimen: lung tumor tissue. Here the CDR3 DNA reads TGCAGCGTTGAAGACCCGGGACAGAGACAAGCTTTCTTT. It yields the protein CSVEDPGQRQAFF.